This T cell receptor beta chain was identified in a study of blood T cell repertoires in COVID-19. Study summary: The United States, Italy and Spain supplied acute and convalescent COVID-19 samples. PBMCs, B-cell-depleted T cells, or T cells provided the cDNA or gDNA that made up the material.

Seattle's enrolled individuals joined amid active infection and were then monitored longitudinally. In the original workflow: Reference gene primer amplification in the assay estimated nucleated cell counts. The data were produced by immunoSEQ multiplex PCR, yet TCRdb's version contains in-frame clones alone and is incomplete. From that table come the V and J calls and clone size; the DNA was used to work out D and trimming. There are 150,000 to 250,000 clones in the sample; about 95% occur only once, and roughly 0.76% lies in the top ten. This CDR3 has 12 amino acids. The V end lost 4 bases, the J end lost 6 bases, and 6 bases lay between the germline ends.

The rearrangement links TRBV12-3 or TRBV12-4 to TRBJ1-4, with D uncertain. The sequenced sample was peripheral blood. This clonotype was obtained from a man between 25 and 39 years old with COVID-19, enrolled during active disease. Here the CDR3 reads CASSYLYEKLFF. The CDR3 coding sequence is TGTGCCAGCAGTTATCTCTATGAAAAACTGTTTTTT.